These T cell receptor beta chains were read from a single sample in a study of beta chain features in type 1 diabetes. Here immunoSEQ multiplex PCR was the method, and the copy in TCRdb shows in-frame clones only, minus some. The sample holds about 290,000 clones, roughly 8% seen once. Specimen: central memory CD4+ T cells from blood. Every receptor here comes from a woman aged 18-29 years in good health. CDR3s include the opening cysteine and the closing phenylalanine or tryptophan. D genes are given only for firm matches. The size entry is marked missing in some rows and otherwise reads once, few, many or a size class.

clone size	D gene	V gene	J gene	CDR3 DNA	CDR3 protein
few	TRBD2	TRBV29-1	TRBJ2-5	TGCAGCGCAGTAGCGGGGGAAGAGACCCAGTACTTC	CSAVAGEETQYF
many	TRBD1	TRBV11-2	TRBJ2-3	TGTGCCAGCAGCTTAGGAACAAACCCAGGGGGTACAGATACGCAGTATTTT	CASSLGTNPGGTDTQYF
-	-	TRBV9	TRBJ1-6	TGTGCCAGCAGCGTCCACAACCGGCCTAATTCACCCCTCCACTTT	CASSVHNRPNSPLHF
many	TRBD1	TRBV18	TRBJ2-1	TGTGCCAGCTCTCAAGAAGGGACAGGGGTTCCCAATGAGCAGTTCTTC	CASSQEGTGVPNEQFF
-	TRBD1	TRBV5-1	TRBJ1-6	TGCGCCAGCAGCCTCCAATCCCAAGGACAGGGGAATTCACCCCTCCACTTT	CASSLQSQGQGNSPLHF
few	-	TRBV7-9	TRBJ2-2	TGTGCCAGCAGTTCCCTGCCGATGAACACCGGGGAGCTGTTTTTT	CASSSLPMNTGELFF
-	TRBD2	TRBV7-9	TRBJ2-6	TGTGCCAGCAGCTTCAGCGGGAGTTTGCGGACCAACGTCCTGACTTTC	CASSFSGSLRTNVLTF
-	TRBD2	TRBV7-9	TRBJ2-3	TGTGCCAGCAGACCCCCGGGACTAGCGGGAACAGATACGCAGTATTTT	CASRPPGLAGTDTQYF
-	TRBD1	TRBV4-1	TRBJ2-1	TGCGCCAGCAGCCCGCTAGGGACAGCCCTCAATGAGCAGTTCTTC	CASSPLGTALNEQFF
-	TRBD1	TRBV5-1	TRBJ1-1	TGCGCCAGCAGCCTCGGGACAGGCTTGAACACTGAAGCTTTCTTT	CASSLGTGLNTEAFF
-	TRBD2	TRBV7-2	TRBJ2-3	TGTGCCAGCAGCCCTACGTCCGGCGGGAGGACGAACACAGATACGCAGTATTTT	CASSPTSGGRTNTDTQYF
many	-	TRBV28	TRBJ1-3	TGTGCCAGCAAGCCGCAGGGAAGTGGAAACACCATATATTTT	CASKPQGSGNTIYF
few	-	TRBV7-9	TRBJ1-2	TGTGCCAGCAGCTTTGAGGGGCACGGCTACACCTTC	CASSFEGHGYTF
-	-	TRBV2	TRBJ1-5	TGTGCCAGCAAGGAACAGACTAGCAATCAGCCCCAGCATTTT	CASKEQTSNQPQHF
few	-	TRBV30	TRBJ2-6	TGTGCCTGGGACCGTTTCTCTGGGGCCAACGTCCTGACTTTC	CAWDRFSGANVLTF
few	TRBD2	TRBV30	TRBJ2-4	TGTGCCTGGAGTGTGCGCGGGAGTTCGGTTCAGTACTTC	CAWSVRGSSVQYF
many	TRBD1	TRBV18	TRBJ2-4	TGTGCCAGCTCACCTGGACAGGGGGGCATTCAGTACTTC	CASSPGQGGIQYF
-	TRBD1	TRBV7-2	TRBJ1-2	TGTGCCAGCAGACATGGACCCGGAGGGGGCAACTATGGCTACACCTTC	CASRHGPGGGNYGYTF
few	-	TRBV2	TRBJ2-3	TGTGCCAGCAGTCAGTTGGGGAGGACAGATACGCAGTATTTT	CASSQLGRTDTQYF
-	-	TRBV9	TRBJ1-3	TGTGCCAGCAGCGTACAGGGAACGGGAAACACCATATATTTT	CASSVQGTGNTIYF
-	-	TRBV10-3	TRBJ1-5	TGTGCCATCAGTGAGAGGGGCGGGACAAGACCGGATCAGCCCCAGCATTTT	CAISERGGTRPDQPQHF
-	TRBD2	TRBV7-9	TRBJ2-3	TGTGCCAGCAGCTTAGGAGCAGCTAGCGGCCACCGGGATACGCAGTATTTT	CASSLGAASGHRDTQYF
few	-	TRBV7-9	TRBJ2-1	TGTGCCAGCAGCGCGACGGACAGTTACAATGAGCAGTTCTTC	CASSATDSYNEQFF
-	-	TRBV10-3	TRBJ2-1	TGTGCCATCAGTTCACAGGGTTCTAATGAGCAGTTCTTC	CAISSQGSNEQFF
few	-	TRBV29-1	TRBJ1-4	TGCAGCGTTCTTTTGGTTGCAACTAATGAAAAACTGTTTTTT	CSVLLVATNEKLFF
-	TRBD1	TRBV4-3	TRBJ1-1	TGCGCCAGCAGCCAAGGGGTGACAGGGAGAGCTTTCTTT	CASSQGVTGRAFF
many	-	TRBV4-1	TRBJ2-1	TGCGCCAGCAGCCAAAGCCCTAATTTGAATGAGCAGTTCTTC	CASSQSPNLNEQFF
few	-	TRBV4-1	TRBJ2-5	TGCGCCAGCAGCCAAGGTCGACTGGGAGAGACCCAGTACTTC	CASSQGRLGETQYF
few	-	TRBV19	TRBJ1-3	TGTGCCAGTAGTATCAAGGGCTACACCATATATTTT	CASSIKGYTIYF
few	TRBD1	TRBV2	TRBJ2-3	TGTGCCAGCAGCCTAGCAGGGACAGGGGGGGATACGCAGTATTTT	CASSLAGTGGDTQYF
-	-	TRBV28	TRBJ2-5	TGTGCCAGCAGACCGGGAACGCGAAAGGAGACCCAGTACTTC	CASRPGTRKETQYF
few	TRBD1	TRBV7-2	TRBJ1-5	TGTGCCAGCAGCTTTGGGACAGGCCAGCCCCAGCATTTT	CASSFGTGQPQHF
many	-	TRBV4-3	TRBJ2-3	TGCGCCAGCAGCCAAAACCCCGCTACTAGCACAGATACGCAGTATTTT	CASSQNPATSTDTQYF
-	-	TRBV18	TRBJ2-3	TGTGCCAGCTCACCAGCAGAGGGGGGGGCTAGCACAGATACGCAGTATTTT	CASSPAEGGASTDTQYF
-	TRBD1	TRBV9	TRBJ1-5	TGTGCCAGCAGCCTCGGGACAGGAGATCAGCCCCAGCATTTT	CASSLGTGDQPQHF
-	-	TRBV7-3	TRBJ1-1	TGTGCCAGCAGCGAAGTAAGAGGGGGAGAAGCTTTCTTT	CASSEVRGGEAFF
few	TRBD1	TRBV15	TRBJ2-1	TGTGCCACCAGCAGAATCCCCCAGGGGGCGGGCGATGAGCAGTTCTTC	CATSRIPQGAGDEQFF
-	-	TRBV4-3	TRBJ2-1	TGCGCCAGCAGCCCATCGACTAGGCCCTTGTACAATGAGCAGTTCTTC	CASSPSTRPLYNEQFF
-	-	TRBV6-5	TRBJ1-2	TGTGCCAGCAGTTACTCCCAGAATGGCTACACCTTC	CASSYSQNGYTF
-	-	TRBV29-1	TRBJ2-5	TGCAGCGTTGAAGTAAGGCCAGGGGGGAAGGGAGAGACCCAGTACTTC	CSVEVRPGGKGETQYF
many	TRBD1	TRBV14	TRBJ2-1	TGTGCCAGCAGCCAACTACAGGGGGTCAATGAGCAGTTCTTC	CASSQLQGVNEQFF
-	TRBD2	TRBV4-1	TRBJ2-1	TGCGCCAGCAGCCAAGATGTAGCGGGAGTTTGGAGGAACAATGAGCAGTTCTTC	CASSQDVAGVWRNNEQFF
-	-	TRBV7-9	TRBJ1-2	TGTGCCAGCAGCCGTAACAGTGGCTACACCTTC	CASSRNSGYTF
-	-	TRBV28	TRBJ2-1	TGTGCCAGCAGTTTATGGTCAGGGGGGTTGGGGGAGCAGTTCTTC	CASSLWSGGLGEQFF
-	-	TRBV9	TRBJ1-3	TGTGCCAGCAGCGTAGAGTCTCAGGGCCCCTCTGGAAACACCATATATTTT	CASSVESQGPSGNTIYF
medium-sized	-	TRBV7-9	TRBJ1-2	TGTGCCAGCAGTCGATCCTTGTCAGTTTTAAACTATGGCTACACCTTC	CASSRSLSVLNYGYTF
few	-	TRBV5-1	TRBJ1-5	TGCGCCAGCAGCACCACCGGCAATCAGCCCCAGCATTTT	CASSTTGNQPQHF
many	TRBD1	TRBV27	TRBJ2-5	TGTGCCAGCAGAGGGACAGGTATACAAGAGACCCAGTACTTC	CASRGTGIQETQYF